The rows below give T cell receptor beta chains drawn from one sample of a study of blood T cells in healthy people across ages. TCRdb used MiXCR to reprocess the 5' RACE reads, holding one entry per CDR3 protein. The sample lists about 1,400,000 distinct CDR3 sequences; 35% to 45% were seen once. The sequenced material came from blood. These receptor sequences come from a woman younger than 30 in good health. CDR3s include the opening cysteine and the closing phenylalanine or tryptophan. The order of the fields is V gene, clone size, D gene, CDR3 length, J gene, CDR3 protein, CDR3 DNA. D genes are given only for firm matches. For some rows the clone size is stated as once, few or many, or as a class when expanded; others skip it.

v_call: TRBV7-9
clone_size: NA
d_call: NA
cdr3_length: 17
j_call: TRBJ2-6
cdr3_aa: CASNPTQPQSGANVLTF
cdr3_nt: TGTGCCAGCAACCCAACCCAACCCCAGTCTGGGGCCAACGTCCTGACTTTC

v_call: TRBV20-1
clone_size: NA
d_call: NA
cdr3_length: 14
j_call: TRBJ1-5
cdr3_aa: CSAQTLELNQPQHF
cdr3_nt: TGCAGTGCTCAGACCTTGGAGCTAAATCAGCCCCAGCATTTT

v_call: TRBV12-3/TRBV12-4
clone_size: NA
d_call: NA
cdr3_length: 13
j_call: TRBJ1-5
cdr3_aa: CASSPVSGRPQHF
cdr3_nt: TGTGCCAGCAGCCCCGTCTCGGGTCGGCCCCAGCATTTT

v_call: TRBV7-2
clone_size: few
d_call: TRBD1
cdr3_length: 18
j_call: TRBJ2-6
cdr3_aa: CASSLMGQGASGANVLTF
cdr3_nt: TGTGCCAGCAGCTTAATGGGACAGGGGGCGTCTGGGGCCAACGTCCTGACTTTC

v_call: TRBV20-1
clone_size: NA
d_call: TRBD2
cdr3_length: 15
j_call: TRBJ2-5
cdr3_aa: CSARQGLAHQETQYF
cdr3_nt: TGCAGTGCCCGGCAGGGACTAGCGCACCAAGAGACCCAGTACTTC

v_call: TRBV7-9
clone_size: few
d_call: NA
cdr3_length: 14
j_call: TRBJ2-5
cdr3_aa: CASSSGDSRETQYF
cdr3_nt: TGTGCCAGCAGCTCCGGGGACTCCAGAGAGACCCAGTACTTC

v_call: TRBV9
clone_size: NA
d_call: NA
cdr3_length: 18
j_call: TRBJ1-4
cdr3_aa: CASSGGLEGGSANEKLFF
cdr3_nt: TGTGCCAGCAGCGGTGGACTGGAGGGGGGGTCGGCTAATGAAAAACTGTTTTTT

v_call: TRBV12-3/TRBV12-4
clone_size: NA
d_call: NA
cdr3_length: 11
j_call: TRBJ2-7
cdr3_aa: CASRQVGEQYF
cdr3_nt: TGTGCCAGTAGGCAGGTTGGCGAGCAGTACTTC

v_call: TRBV12-3/TRBV12-4
clone_size: NA
d_call: NA
cdr3_length: 18
j_call: TRBJ2-3
cdr3_aa: CASSPSSGKGNEADTQYF
cdr3_nt: TGTGCCAGCAGCCCCTCTTCCGGGAAAGGGAACGAAGCAGATACGCAGTATTTT

v_call: TRBV12-3/TRBV12-4
clone_size: NA
d_call: NA
cdr3_length: 13
j_call: TRBJ1-2
cdr3_aa: CASAVALRGGYTF
cdr3_nt: TGTGCCAGCGCCGTGGCGCTGCGGGGTGGCTACACCTTC

v_call: TRBV6-6
clone_size: NA
d_call: TRBD1
cdr3_length: 15
j_call: TRBJ2-7
cdr3_aa: CASSPTGDSPYEQYF
cdr3_nt: TGTGCCAGCAGCCCAACCGGGGACAGCCCCTACGAGCAGTACTTC

v_call: TRBV28
clone_size: NA
d_call: TRBD1
cdr3_length: 13
j_call: TRBJ1-2
cdr3_aa: CASRDRGSYGYTF
cdr3_nt: TGTGCCAGCAGGGACAGGGGCTCTTATGGCTACACCTTC

v_call: TRBV10-3
clone_size: few
d_call: NA
cdr3_length: 14
j_call: TRBJ1-2
cdr3_aa: CAISDRKTNYGYTF
cdr3_nt: TGTGCCATCAGTGATAGAAAGACTAACTATGGCTACACCTTC

v_call: TRBV6-6
clone_size: NA
d_call: TRBD2
cdr3_length: 14
j_call: TRBJ2-1
cdr3_aa: CASSSGLVRDEQFF
cdr3_nt: TGTGCCAGCAGTTCCGGACTAGTACGAGATGAGCAGTTCTTC

v_call: TRBV6-2/TRBV6-3
clone_size: NA
d_call: NA
cdr3_length: 16
j_call: TRBJ2-1
cdr3_aa: CASRPTGKQTYNEQFF
cdr3_nt: TGTGCCAGCAGACCAACAGGGAAGCAAACGTACAATGAGCAGTTCTTC

v_call: TRBV29-1
clone_size: few
d_call: NA
cdr3_length: 16
j_call: TRBJ2-3
cdr3_aa: CSVENPQGYGTDTQYF
cdr3_nt: TGCAGCGTTGAAAATCCCCAGGGCTACGGCACAGATACGCAGTATTTT

v_call: TRBV2
clone_size: NA
d_call: TRBD2
cdr3_length: 14
j_call: TRBJ2-7
cdr3_aa: CASSEGLAVYEQYF
cdr3_nt: TGTGCCAGCAGTGAAGGACTAGCCGTCTACGAGCAGTACTTC

v_call: TRBV7-2
clone_size: NA
d_call: TRBD2
cdr3_length: 16
j_call: TRBJ2-5
cdr3_aa: CASSLGVGLARNEQYF
cdr3_nt: TGTGCCAGCAGCTTAGGAGTCGGACTAGCCCGCAATGAGCAGTACTTC

v_call: TRBV4-1
clone_size: NA
d_call: NA
cdr3_length: 14
j_call: TRBJ2-1
cdr3_aa: CASSQEGSYAEQFF
cdr3_nt: TGCGCCAGCAGCCAAGAGGGCAGTTACGCGGAGCAGTTCTTC

v_call: TRBV11-1
clone_size: once
d_call: NA
cdr3_length: 14
j_call: TRBJ1-2
cdr3_aa: CASSVGSESSGYTF
cdr3_nt: TGTGCCAGCAGCGTCGGCAGTGAAAGTAGTGGCTACACCTTC

v_call: TRBV5-5
clone_size: NA
d_call: NA
cdr3_length: 18
j_call: TRBJ2-1
cdr3_aa: CASSLEPASASSYNEQFF
cdr3_nt: TGTGCCAGCAGCCTCGAACCCGCTAGCGCGAGCTCCTACAATGAGCAGTTCTTC

v_call: TRBV5-6
clone_size: NA
d_call: NA
cdr3_length: 16
j_call: TRBJ2-7
cdr3_aa: CASSVSVWDKGRPQYF
cdr3_nt: TGTGCCAGCAGCGTCTCCGTCTGGGACAAAGGGAGACCCCAGTACTTC

v_call: TRBV10-3
clone_size: few
d_call: NA
cdr3_length: 15
j_call: TRBJ2-6
cdr3_aa: CAITAEVSGANVLTF
cdr3_nt: TGTGCCATCACAGCGGAAGTCTCTGGGGCCAACGTCCTGACTTTC

v_call: TRBV6-1
clone_size: NA
d_call: TRBD2
cdr3_length: 15
j_call: TRBJ2-5
cdr3_aa: CASTTGASGSETQYF
cdr3_nt: TGTGCCAGCACCACTGGGGCTAGCGGGAGTGAGACCCAGTACTTC

v_call: TRBV2
clone_size: few
d_call: TRBD2
cdr3_length: 12
j_call: TRBJ2-7
cdr3_aa: CASSVTSGEQYF
cdr3_nt: TGTGCCAGCAGCGTGACTAGCGGCGAGCAGTACTTC

v_call: TRBV18
clone_size: NA
d_call: TRBD1
cdr3_length: 16
j_call: TRBJ1-5
cdr3_aa: CASSPGQGTLNQPQHF
cdr3_nt: TGTGCCAGCTCACCCGGACAGGGTACTCTCAATCAGCCCCAGCATTTT

v_call: TRBV6-6
clone_size: NA
d_call: NA
cdr3_length: 16
j_call: TRBJ2-5
cdr3_aa: CASRATGAASYNEQYF
cdr3_nt: TGTGCCAGCAGGGCCACGGGGGCGGCCTCCTACAATGAGCAGTACTTC

v_call: TRBV4-1
clone_size: NA
d_call: NA
cdr3_length: 15
j_call: TRBJ2-3
cdr3_aa: CASSQAPRSTDTQYF
cdr3_nt: TGCGCCAGCAGCCAAGCCCCACGGAGCACAGATACGCAGTATTTT

v_call: TRBV7-6
clone_size: NA
d_call: TRBD2
cdr3_length: 19
j_call: TRBJ2-6
cdr3_aa: CASSRRTSGSDSGANVLTF
cdr3_nt: TGTGCCAGCAGCCGTCGAACTAGCGGGAGCGACTCTGGGGCCAACGTCCTGACTTTC

v_call: TRBV7-9
clone_size: NA
d_call: NA
cdr3_length: 16
j_call: TRBJ1-4
cdr3_aa: CASNLIGEPTNEKLFF
cdr3_nt: TGTGCCAGCAACTTAATTGGGGAGCCAACTAATGAAAAACTGTTTTTT

v_call: TRBV5-1
clone_size: NA
d_call: NA
cdr3_length: 15
j_call: TRBJ1-5
cdr3_aa: CASSFQPGVGQPQHF
cdr3_nt: TGCGCCAGCAGCTTTCAACCGGGCGTGGGTCAGCCCCAGCATTTT

v_call: TRBV5-1
clone_size: NA
d_call: TRBD1
cdr3_length: 17
j_call: TRBJ2-3
cdr3_aa: CASSLDPTGGSTDTQYF
cdr3_nt: TGCGCCAGCAGCTTGGATCCGACAGGGGGAAGCACAGATACGCAGTATTTT

v_call: TRBV7-9
clone_size: NA
d_call: TRBD2
cdr3_length: 20
j_call: TRBJ2-1
cdr3_aa: CASSSRVIGTSGGFYNEQFF
cdr3_nt: TGTGCCAGCAGCTCACGTGTGATTGGGACTAGCGGGGGGTTTTACAATGAGCAGTTCTTC

v_call: TRBV6-1
clone_size: NA
d_call: NA
cdr3_length: 13
j_call: TRBJ1-1
cdr3_aa: CASSEVGAREAFF
cdr3_nt: TGTGCCAGCAGTGAAGTCGGCGCCCGTGAAGCTTTCTTT

v_call: TRBV4-2
clone_size: NA
d_call: TRBD1
cdr3_length: 14
j_call: TRBJ1-5
cdr3_aa: CASSRDSNNQPQHF
cdr3_nt: TGTGCCAGCAGCCGGGACAGTAACAATCAGCCCCAGCATTTT

v_call: TRBV6-5
clone_size: few
d_call: NA
cdr3_length: 13
j_call: TRBJ1-1
cdr3_aa: CASRLTGNTEAFF
cdr3_nt: TGTGCCAGCAGACTGACAGGGAACACTGAAGCTTTCTTT

v_call: TRBV7-8
clone_size: NA
d_call: NA
cdr3_length: 14
j_call: TRBJ2-5
cdr3_aa: CASSFTSSQETQYF
cdr3_nt: TGTGCCAGCAGCTTTACTAGTAGCCAAGAGACCCAGTACTTC

v_call: TRBV7-2
clone_size: once
d_call: TRBD1
cdr3_length: 18
j_call: TRBJ1-1
cdr3_aa: CASSPIATTGRRETEAFF
cdr3_nt: TGTGCCAGCAGCCCTATTGCTACGACAGGGAGGAGGGAAACTGAAGCTTTCTTT

v_call: TRBV7-6
clone_size: few
d_call: TRBD2
cdr3_length: 15
j_call: TRBJ2-3
cdr3_aa: CASSRRLAGTDTQYF
cdr3_nt: TGTGCCAGCAGCCGTAGACTAGCGGGCACAGATACGCAGTATTTT

v_call: TRBV9
clone_size: NA
d_call: TRBD2
cdr3_length: 17
j_call: TRBJ2-3
cdr3_aa: CASSVGLAGGLGDTQYF
cdr3_nt: TGTGCCAGCAGCGTAGGGCTAGCGGGAGGTTTAGGAGATACGCAGTATTTT

v_call: TRBV6-2/TRBV6-3
clone_size: NA
d_call: TRBD2
cdr3_length: 13
j_call: TRBJ2-1
cdr3_aa: CATTGLTVDEQFF
cdr3_nt: TGTGCCACGACGGGACTAACCGTCGATGAGCAGTTCTTC

v_call: TRBV15
clone_size: many
d_call: TRBD2
cdr3_length: 17
j_call: TRBJ2-3
cdr3_aa: CATSRYLAVPSTDTQYF
cdr3_nt: TGTGCCACCAGCAGATACCTAGCGGTACCTAGCACAGATACGCAGTATTTT

v_call: TRBV29-1
clone_size: once
d_call: TRBD1
cdr3_length: 14
j_call: TRBJ2-7
cdr3_aa: CSVLRDRGPDEQYF
cdr3_nt: TGCAGTGTTCTTCGGGACAGGGGGCCAGACGAGCAGTACTTC

v_call: TRBV20-1
clone_size: few
d_call: NA
cdr3_length: 12
j_call: TRBJ2-7
cdr3_aa: CSAKRLLYEQYF
cdr3_nt: TGCAGTGCTAAGCGCTTACTCTACGAGCAGTACTTC

v_call: TRBV10-3
clone_size: few
d_call: TRBD2
cdr3_length: 18
j_call: TRBJ2-7
cdr3_aa: CAISLEPGLAGGYNEQYF
cdr3_nt: TGTGCCATCAGTCTCGAACCGGGACTAGCGGGAGGTTACAATGAGCAGTACTTC

v_call: TRBV5-1
clone_size: NA
d_call: TRBD1
cdr3_length: 14
j_call: TRBJ1-2
cdr3_aa: CASSTQGVLDGYTF
cdr3_nt: TGCGCCAGCAGCACACAGGGGGTTTTGGATGGCTACACCTTC

v_call: TRBV20-1
clone_size: NA
d_call: TRBD1
cdr3_length: 16
j_call: TRBJ2-7
cdr3_aa: CSASGSGQGYSYEQYF
cdr3_nt: TGCAGTGCTAGCGGATCGGGACAGGGGTACTCCTACGAGCAGTACTTC

v_call: TRBV20-1
clone_size: once
d_call: TRBD1
cdr3_length: 14
j_call: TRBJ1-6
cdr3_aa: CSAKPGQGSSPLHF
cdr3_nt: TGCAGTGCTAAACCGGGACAGGGGAGTTCACCCCTCCACTTT

v_call: TRBV11-2
clone_size: NA
d_call: NA
cdr3_length: 15
j_call: TRBJ2-5
cdr3_aa: CASSSIRGRGETQYF
cdr3_nt: TGTGCCAGCAGCTCCATTCGGGGGCGCGGTGAGACCCAGTACTTC

v_call: TRBV6-1
clone_size: NA
d_call: NA
cdr3_length: 16
j_call: TRBJ2-3
cdr3_aa: CASSGPTAASTDTQYF
cdr3_nt: TGTGCCAGCTCAGGCCCGACAGCCGCTAGCACAGATACGCAGTATTTT

v_call: TRBV24-1
clone_size: NA
d_call: NA
cdr3_length: 14
j_call: TRBJ2-5
cdr3_aa: CATSDPGRQLGQYF
cdr3_nt: TGTGCCACCAGTGACCCCGGCCGGCAGCTTGGGCAGTACTTC

v_call: TRBV6-1
clone_size: NA
d_call: NA
cdr3_length: 13
j_call: TRBJ2-7
cdr3_aa: CASRQGLAYEQYF
cdr3_nt: TGTGCCAGCAGGCAGGGTTTAGCCTACGAGCAGTACTTC

v_call: TRBV7-6
clone_size: NA
d_call: TRBD1
cdr3_length: 9
j_call: TRBJ2-6
cdr3_aa: CASSPGGTF
cdr3_nt: TGTGCCAGCAGCCCAGGGGGGACTTTC